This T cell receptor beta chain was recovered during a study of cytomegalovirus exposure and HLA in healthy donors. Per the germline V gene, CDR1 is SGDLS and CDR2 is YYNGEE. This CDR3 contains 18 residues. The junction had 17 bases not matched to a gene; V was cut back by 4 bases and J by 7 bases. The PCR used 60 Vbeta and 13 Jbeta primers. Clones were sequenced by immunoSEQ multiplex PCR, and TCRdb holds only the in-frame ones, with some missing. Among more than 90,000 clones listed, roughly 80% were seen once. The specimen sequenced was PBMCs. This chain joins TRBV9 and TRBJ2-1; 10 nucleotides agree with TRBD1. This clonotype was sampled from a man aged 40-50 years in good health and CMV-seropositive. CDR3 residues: CASSLTPPGTGDRNEQFF. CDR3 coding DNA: TGTGCCAGCAGCTTAACGCCACCCGGGACAGGGGACCGGAATGAGCAGTTCTTC.